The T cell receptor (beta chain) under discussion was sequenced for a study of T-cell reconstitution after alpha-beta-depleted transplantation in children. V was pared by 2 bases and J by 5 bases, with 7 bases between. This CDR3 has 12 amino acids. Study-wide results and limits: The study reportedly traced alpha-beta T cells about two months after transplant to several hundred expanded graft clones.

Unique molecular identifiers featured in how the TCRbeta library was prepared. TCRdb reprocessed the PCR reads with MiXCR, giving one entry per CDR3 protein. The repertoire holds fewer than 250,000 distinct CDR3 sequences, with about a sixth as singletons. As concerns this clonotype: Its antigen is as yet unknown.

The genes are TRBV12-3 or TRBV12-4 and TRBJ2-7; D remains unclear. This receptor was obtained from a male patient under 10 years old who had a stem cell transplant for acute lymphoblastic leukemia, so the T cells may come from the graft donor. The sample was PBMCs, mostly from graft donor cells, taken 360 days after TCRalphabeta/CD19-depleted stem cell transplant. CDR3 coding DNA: TGTGCCAGCAGTTTACCCGAACACGAGCAGTACTTC. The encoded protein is CASSLPEHEQYF.